One sample yielded the 4 T cell receptor beta chains listed below, sequenced in a study of T cell repertoires in cytomegalovirus infection. Their antigens remain unidentified. TCRdb ran MiXCR on the reads and lists one entry per CDR3 protein. The sample holds approximately 910,000 distinct CDR3 sequences; 30% to 40% are singletons and the top ten take roughly an eighth. Specimen: cultured CD8+ T cells from PBMCs, collected from culture after CMV antigen stimulation. Every receptor here comes from a human donor in good health (CMV status not recorded). Some clones in this sample may be carry-over from other donors' samples.

The chain links TRBV4-3 to TRBJ2-5; D is perhaps TRBD2 (5 bases). The V gene lost 0 bases and the J gene lost 1 base, with 9 bases spanning the gap. The CDR3 contains 15 residues. The germline V gene has CDR1 LGHNA and CDR2 YSLEER. CDR3 nucleotides: TGCGCCAGCAGCCAAGAGCGGCGGGCCCAAGAGACCCAGTACTTC. The encoded protein is CASSQERRAQETQYF.

This clonotype was seen at least ten times. V usage is TRBV11-1 and J usage is TRBJ2-1; 9 bases are shared with TRBD2. CDR3 length equals 17 residues. The V gene end was trimmed by 2 bases and the J gene end by 0 bases; junction bases not matched to a gene: 5. The germline V gene encodes CDR1 SGHAT and CDR2 FQDESV (reference sequence). The CDR3 coding sequence is TGTGCCAGCAGCTTACTACCTAGCGGGGCCTCCTACAATGAGCAGTTCTTC. Protein: CASSLLPSGASYNEQFF.

The CDR3 nucleotides read TGTGCCAGGAGCCAAGGACAGGGCCACAATGAGCAGTTCTTC. This sequence encodes CARSQGQGHNEQFF. The V and J genes are TRBV2 and TRBJ2-1, with 8 bases that match TRBD1. The germline V gene encodes CDR1 SNHLY and CDR2 FYNNEI. The CDR3 is made up of 14 amino acids. V lost 9 bases and J lost 5; bases outside the gene matches: 9.

This clonotype was counted only a few times. This chain joins TRBV7-9 and TRBJ2-7; D may be TRBD2 (6 bases). The CDR3 is 15 residues long. The V gene's germline CDR1 is SEHNR and CDR2 FQNEAQ (reference sequence). The V gene lost 2 bases and the J gene lost 0 bases, with 11 bases spanning the gap. DNA for the CDR3: TGTGCCAGCAGCTTAAGCGGGCGTTTCTCCTACGAGCAGTACTTC. Translated: CASSLSGRFSYEQYF.